This record concerns one TCR beta chain sequence. This record comes from a study of blood T cell repertoires in COVID-19. The CDR3 has 18 amino acids. V lost 0 bases and J lost 0; bases outside the gene matches: 7. Germline lookup yields CDR1 SGHNT and CDR2 YENEEA. Methods used by the authors: Researchers report that nucleated cell counts were estimated from reference gene primer amplification. Data came from immunoSEQ multiplex PCR; TCRdb stores just in-frame clones and leaves some out. That table gives V, J and clone size, and the DNA gave D and trimming. The repertoire holds roughly 50,000 clones, with about 86% as singletons.

The clonotype was recovered from a woman at least 80 years old with acute or convalescent COVID-19. Sequenced: peripheral blood. The rearrangement joins TRBV11-3 to TRBJ2-5, with 10 bases lining up with TRBD1. CDR3 loop: CASSLDLGGTGDQETQYF. The CDR3 bases are TGTGCCAGCAGCTTAGATCTTGGTGGGACAGGGGACCAAGAGACCCAGTACTTC.